These T cell receptor beta chains were read from a single sample in a study of blood T cell repertoires in COVID-19. Clones were read by immunoSEQ multiplex PCR, and TCRdb kept only the in-frame ones, dropping some. The table has roughly 300,000 clones, over 75% seen once. The specimen was PBMCs or T cells enriched from blood (not recorded which). These receptors came from a man aged 25-45 years who had recovered from COVID-19. Each CDR3 is given with its conserved first and last residue. The D gene is left open where the match is weak. Rows give clone size only sometimes, using once, few, many, or a class for an expanded clone.

d_gene: .; j_gene: TRBJ1-2; abundance: .; v_gene: TRBV6-1; CDR3nt: TGTGCCAGCAGTGAACAGGGGCAGGGGAACTATGGCTACACCTTC; CDR3aa: CASSEQGQGNYGYTF
d_gene: .; j_gene: TRBJ1-2; abundance: .; v_gene: TRBV7-9; CDR3nt: TGTGCCAGCAGCTCATCAGTAAATAATGGCTACACCTTC; CDR3aa: CASSSSVNNGYTF
d_gene: .; j_gene: TRBJ2-7; abundance: .; v_gene: TRBV12-3/TRBV12-4; CDR3nt: TGTGCCTCCGGGAGCTCCTACGAGCAGTACTTC; CDR3aa: CASGSSYEQYF
d_gene: .; j_gene: TRBJ1-1; abundance: few; v_gene: TRBV27; CDR3nt: TGTGCCAGCGCCGGACAGATAAGGGACACTGAAGCTTTCTTT; CDR3aa: CASAGQIRDTEAFF
d_gene: .; j_gene: TRBJ2-5; abundance: .; v_gene: TRBV9; CDR3nt: TGTGCCAGCAGCGCAAGAATGGAGCAAGAGACCCAGTACTTC; CDR3aa: CASSARMEQETQYF
d_gene: .; j_gene: TRBJ2-2; abundance: .; v_gene: TRBV30; CDR3nt: TGTGCCTGGAACAGGGAACCCACCGGGGAGCTGTTTTTT; CDR3aa: CAWNREPTGELFF
d_gene: .; j_gene: TRBJ1-5; abundance: .; v_gene: TRBV7-2; CDR3nt: TGTGCCAGCAGCTTAATGGCGGGTGATCAGCCCCAGCATTTT; CDR3aa: CASSLMAGDQPQHF
d_gene: .; j_gene: TRBJ1-2; abundance: .; v_gene: TRBV5-1; CDR3nt: TGCGCCAGCAGCCCAGGGGACGCTGGAGGCGGCTATGGCTACACCTTC; CDR3aa: CASSPGDAGGGYGYTF
d_gene: TRBD2; j_gene: TRBJ2-3; abundance: once; v_gene: TRBV19; CDR3nt: TGTGCCAGTAGTACCCAACTAGCGGGAGTTTACGCAGATACGCAGTATTTT; CDR3aa: CASSTQLAGVYADTQYF
d_gene: .; j_gene: TRBJ2-3; abundance: .; v_gene: TRBV6-2/TRBV6-3; CDR3nt: TGTGCCAGCAGTTACCTCCGCCGGGGTGGGATCGCAGGCGCCGATACGCAGTATTTT; CDR3aa: CASSYLRRGGIAGADTQYF
d_gene: TRBD1; j_gene: TRBJ2-7; abundance: once; v_gene: TRBV11-2; CDR3nt: TGTGCCAGCAGCTCGGAAGGAGACAGGGGGCTGTTGGCCTACGAGCAGTACTTC; CDR3aa: CASSSEGDRGLLAYEQYF
d_gene: TRBD1; j_gene: TRBJ2-1; abundance: .; v_gene: TRBV11-2; CDR3nt: TGTGCCAGCAGCTTAGTGGGACAGTACAATGAGCAGTTCTTC; CDR3aa: CASSLVGQYNEQFF
d_gene: TRBD1; j_gene: TRBJ1-5; abundance: .; v_gene: TRBV28; CDR3nt: TGTGCCATCTCCGCTGGACAGGGACGTAGCAATCAGCCCCAGCATTTT; CDR3aa: CAISAGQGRSNQPQHF
d_gene: TRBD1; j_gene: TRBJ2-6; abundance: .; v_gene: TRBV5-1; CDR3nt: TGCGCCAGCAGCTTGGTCACCCAGGGGGCTGGAGGGGCCAACGTCCTGACTTTC; CDR3aa: CASSLVTQGAGGANVLTF
d_gene: TRBD1; j_gene: TRBJ1-4; abundance: .; v_gene: TRBV18; CDR3nt: TGTGCCAGCTCACCACTGGGGACAGGGGAAGCAACTAATGAAAAACTGTTTTTT; CDR3aa: CASSPLGTGEATNEKLFF
d_gene: .; j_gene: TRBJ1-1; abundance: .; v_gene: TRBV24-1; CDR3nt: TGTGCCACCAGTGACCCGCGACAGCCGAACACTGAAGCTTTCTTT; CDR3aa: CATSDPRQPNTEAFF
d_gene: TRBD2; j_gene: TRBJ2-7; abundance: few; v_gene: TRBV6-1; CDR3nt: TGTGCCAGCAGTGAAGACTCGGGGGGGGGCTACGAGCAGTACTTC; CDR3aa: CASSEDSGGGYEQYF
d_gene: .; j_gene: TRBJ2-7; abundance: .; v_gene: TRBV27; CDR3nt: TGTGCCAGCAGTCGACTGGATACCTACGAGCAGTACTTC; CDR3aa: CASSRLDTYEQYF
d_gene: .; j_gene: TRBJ2-1; abundance: .; v_gene: TRBV24-1; CDR3nt: TGTGCCACCAGTGATCCTTGGGTCGGGTATGAGCAGTTCTTC; CDR3aa: CATSDPWVGYEQFF
d_gene: TRBD2; j_gene: TRBJ2-7; abundance: few; v_gene: TRBV7-9; CDR3nt: TGTGCCAGCAGCCCCGGACTAGCGGGAGACGAGCAGTACTTC; CDR3aa: CASSPGLAGDEQYF
d_gene: TRBD1; j_gene: TRBJ2-7; abundance: .; v_gene: TRBV24-1; CDR3nt: TGTGCCACCAGTGACACGGACAGGGGGCTCAGTGAGCAGTACTTC; CDR3aa: CATSDTDRGLSEQYF
d_gene: TRBD1; j_gene: TRBJ1-1; abundance: once; v_gene: TRBV18; CDR3nt: TGTGCCAGCTCACCCAACAGGGGGCAAACTGAAGCTTTCTTT; CDR3aa: CASSPNRGQTEAFF
d_gene: TRBD2; j_gene: TRBJ2-5; abundance: .; v_gene: TRBV19; CDR3nt: TGTGCCAGTAGTACGGGTCTCGGTCTAGCGGAAGAGACCCAGTACTTC; CDR3aa: CASSTGLGLAEETQYF
d_gene: .; j_gene: TRBJ2-2; abundance: .; v_gene: TRBV2; CDR3nt: TGTGCCAGCAGTGGACAGAAGAACACCGGGGAGCTGTTTTTT; CDR3aa: CASSGQKNTGELFF
d_gene: .; j_gene: TRBJ1-2; abundance: .; v_gene: TRBV7-6; CDR3nt: TGTGCCAGCAGCTCACGCATCTCGAGCTATGGCTACACCTTC; CDR3aa: CASSSRISSYGYTF
d_gene: TRBD2; j_gene: TRBJ2-3; abundance: .; v_gene: TRBV28; CDR3nt: TGTGCCAGCAGTTCCGGCGGGGGGGCAGATACGCAGTATTTT; CDR3aa: CASSSGGGADTQYF
d_gene: TRBD2; j_gene: TRBJ2-7; abundance: once; v_gene: TRBV12-5; CDR3nt: TGTGCTAGGGGCCCGGGCGGGGGGGGAATCTACGAGCAGTACTTC; CDR3aa: CARGPGGGGIYEQYF
d_gene: .; j_gene: TRBJ2-7; abundance: .; v_gene: TRBV30; CDR3nt: TGTGCCGGCCAGGTCGGAATTTCCAGGGACGAGCAGTACTTC; CDR3aa: CAGQVGISRDEQYF
d_gene: TRBD2; j_gene: TRBJ2-5; abundance: .; v_gene: TRBV3-1/TRBV3-2; CDR3nt: TGTGCCAGCAGCCAAGATCGTCGACTAGCGGGATTTCCAGAGACCCAGTACTTC; CDR3aa: CASSQDRRLAGFPETQYF
d_gene: TRBD2; j_gene: TRBJ2-5; abundance: .; v_gene: TRBV7-2; CDR3nt: TGTGCCTCAGAGCGGGAGATCAGAGAGACCCAGTACTTC; CDR3aa: CASEREIRETQYF
d_gene: TRBD2; j_gene: TRBJ2-7; abundance: .; v_gene: TRBV28; CDR3nt: TGTGCCACCAGCGGGGGGAGCTCCTACGAGCAGTACTTC; CDR3aa: CATSGGSSYEQYF
d_gene: TRBD1; j_gene: TRBJ1-3; abundance: once; v_gene: TRBV7-8; CDR3nt: TGTGCCAGCAGCTTGGGGCAGGGGGCTTTTGGAAACACCATATATTTT; CDR3aa: CASSLGQGAFGNTIYF
d_gene: TRBD1; j_gene: TRBJ2-5; abundance: .; v_gene: TRBV5-4; CDR3nt: TGTGCCAGCAGCTTGTTGGGACAGCAGTTCCAAGAGACCCAGTACTTC; CDR3aa: CASSLLGQQFQETQYF
d_gene: TRBD1; j_gene: TRBJ1-1; abundance: .; v_gene: TRBV4-1; CDR3nt: TGCGCCAGCAGCCAGATGTGGGACAGCAACACTGAAGCTTTCTTT; CDR3aa: CASSQMWDSNTEAFF
d_gene: .; j_gene: TRBJ1-3; abundance: .; v_gene: TRBV6-5; CDR3nt: TGTGCCAGCGGACTCGGAAACACCATATATTTT; CDR3aa: CASGLGNTIYF
d_gene: .; j_gene: TRBJ1-1; abundance: .; v_gene: TRBV5-1; CDR3nt: TGCGCCAGCAGTGGGCAGCACACTGAAGCTTTCTTT; CDR3aa: CASSGQHTEAFF
d_gene: TRBD1; j_gene: TRBJ2-7; abundance: few; v_gene: TRBV19; CDR3nt: TGTGCCAGTTCAGGGACAGGGGGCGGCGAGCAGTACTTC; CDR3aa: CASSGTGGGEQYF
d_gene: .; j_gene: TRBJ2-7; abundance: .; v_gene: TRBV7-8; CDR3nt: TGTGCCAGCAGCGCAGGACTATCCTCCTACGAGCAGTACTTC; CDR3aa: CASSAGLSSYEQYF
d_gene: .; j_gene: TRBJ2-7; abundance: .; v_gene: TRBV24-1; CDR3nt: TGTGCCTCACGGCCTGGAGGCTACGAGCAGTACTTC; CDR3aa: CASRPGGYEQYF
d_gene: TRBD1; j_gene: TRBJ1-1; abundance: once; v_gene: TRBV27; CDR3nt: TGTGCCAGCAGTCTTGACAGGGCGAACACTGAAGCTTTCTTT; CDR3aa: CASSLDRANTEAFF
d_gene: .; j_gene: TRBJ2-6; abundance: .; v_gene: TRBV6-5; CDR3nt: TGTGCCATAAGGGGGTACGGGGCCAACGTCCTGACTTTC; CDR3aa: CAIRGYGANVLTF
d_gene: TRBD2; j_gene: TRBJ2-1; abundance: once; v_gene: TRBV20-1; CDR3nt: TGCAGTGTTAGTCGGGAGGGCCGACGTGAGCAGTTCTTC; CDR3aa: CSVSREGRREQFF
d_gene: TRBD1; j_gene: TRBJ1-1; abundance: once; v_gene: TRBV5-1; CDR3nt: TGCGCCAGCAGACCGGACAGGGTCAACACTGAAGCTTTCTTT; CDR3aa: CASRPDRVNTEAFF
d_gene: TRBD1; j_gene: TRBJ1-1; abundance: .; v_gene: TRBV4-1; CDR3nt: TGCGCCAGCAGCCAGGGACCGACAGGGACCACTGAAGCTTTCTTT; CDR3aa: CASSQGPTGTTEAFF
d_gene: .; j_gene: TRBJ2-1; abundance: .; v_gene: TRBV7-9; CDR3nt: TGTGCCAGCAGCTTGGTTTCAGGTCGTGACAATGAGCAGTTCTTC; CDR3aa: CASSLVSGRDNEQFF
d_gene: .; j_gene: TRBJ1-3; abundance: .; v_gene: TRBV5-1; CDR3nt: TGCGCCAGCAGCTTGGGGACAAGCTCTGGAAACACCATATATTTT; CDR3aa: CASSLGTSSGNTIYF
d_gene: .; j_gene: TRBJ2-3; abundance: .; v_gene: TRBV24-1; CDR3nt: TGTGCCACCAGTGAAAAAGGGACTAGCACAGATACGCAGTATTTT; CDR3aa: CATSEKGTSTDTQYF
d_gene: .; j_gene: TRBJ1-5; abundance: .; v_gene: TRBV2; CDR3nt: TGTGCCAGCAGTGAACAGGGTCAGCCCCAGCATTTT; CDR3aa: CASSEQGQPQHF
d_gene: TRBD2; j_gene: TRBJ2-7; abundance: few; v_gene: TRBV24-1; CDR3nt: TGTGCCACCAGTGACATGACTAGCGCCCAACGAGAAGAGCAGTACTTC; CDR3aa: CATSDMTSAQREEQYF
d_gene: .; j_gene: TRBJ2-1; abundance: .; v_gene: TRBV7-7; CDR3nt: TGTGCTAGCAGTCGAGCAGCGGGCACATCCTACAATGAGCAGTTCTTC; CDR3aa: CASSRAAGTSYNEQFF
d_gene: .; j_gene: TRBJ1-2; abundance: .; v_gene: TRBV12-3/TRBV12-4; CDR3nt: TGTGCCAGCAGTTTAGGCAGCTATGGCTACACCTTC; CDR3aa: CASSLGSYGYTF
d_gene: .; j_gene: TRBJ2-7; abundance: .; v_gene: TRBV24-1; CDR3nt: TGTGCCACCTCCTCGGGAGCCATACCCTCCTACGAGCAGTACTTC; CDR3aa: CATSSGAIPSYEQYF
d_gene: .; j_gene: TRBJ1-1; abundance: .; v_gene: TRBV18; CDR3nt: TGTGCCAGCTCACCATCTCAGGGGATGAACACTGAAGCTTTCTTT; CDR3aa: CASSPSQGMNTEAFF
d_gene: .; j_gene: TRBJ2-1; abundance: .; v_gene: TRBV6-1; CDR3nt: TGTGCCAGCAGTGATTGGGCCGTGGGTTCCTACAATGAGCAGTTCTTC; CDR3aa: CASSDWAVGSYNEQFF
d_gene: .; j_gene: TRBJ1-4; abundance: .; v_gene: TRBV2; CDR3nt: TGTGCCAGCAGTGGACTCGGGAATCGTCTTAATGAAAAACTGTTTTTT; CDR3aa: CASSGLGNRLNEKLFF
d_gene: .; j_gene: TRBJ2-7; abundance: .; v_gene: TRBV6-5; CDR3nt: TGTGCCAGCATCGGTCCCGGTACGGGTTACTACGAGCAGTACTTC; CDR3aa: CASIGPGTGYYEQYF
d_gene: .; j_gene: TRBJ2-6; abundance: once; v_gene: TRBV19; CDR3nt: TGTGCCAGTAGTTGGTTAGCGCACCCCTCTGGGGCCAACGTCCTGACTTTC; CDR3aa: CASSWLAHPSGANVLTF